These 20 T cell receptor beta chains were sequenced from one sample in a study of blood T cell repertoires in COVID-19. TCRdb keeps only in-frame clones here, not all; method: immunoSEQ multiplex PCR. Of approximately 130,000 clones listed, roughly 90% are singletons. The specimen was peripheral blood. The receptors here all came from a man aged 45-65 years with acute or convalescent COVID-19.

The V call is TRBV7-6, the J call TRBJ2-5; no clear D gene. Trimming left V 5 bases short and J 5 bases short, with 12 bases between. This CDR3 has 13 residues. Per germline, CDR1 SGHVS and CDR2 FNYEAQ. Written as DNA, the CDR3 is TGTGCCAGCAGCCCCCGACTCGGGGAGACCCAGTACTTC. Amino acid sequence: CASSPRLGETQYF.

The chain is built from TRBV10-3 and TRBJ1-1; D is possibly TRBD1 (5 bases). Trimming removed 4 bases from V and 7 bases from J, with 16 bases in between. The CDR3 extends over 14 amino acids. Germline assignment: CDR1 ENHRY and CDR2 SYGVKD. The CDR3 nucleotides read TGTGCCATCAGTGTCGGGGGGATGGGGGGTGAAGCTTTCTTT. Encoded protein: CAISVGGMGGEAFF.

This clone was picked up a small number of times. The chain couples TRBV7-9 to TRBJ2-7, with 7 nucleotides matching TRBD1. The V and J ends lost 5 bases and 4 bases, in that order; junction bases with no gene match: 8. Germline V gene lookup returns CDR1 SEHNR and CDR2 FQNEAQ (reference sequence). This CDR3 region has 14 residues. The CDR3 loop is CASSASQGEYEQYF. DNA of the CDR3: TGTGCCAGCAGCGCAAGCCAGGGGGAATACGAGCAGTACTTC.

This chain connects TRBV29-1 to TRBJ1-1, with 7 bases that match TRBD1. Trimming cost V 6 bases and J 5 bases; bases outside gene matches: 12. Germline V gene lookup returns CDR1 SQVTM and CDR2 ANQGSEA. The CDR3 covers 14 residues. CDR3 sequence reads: CSVTGTVIKTEAFF. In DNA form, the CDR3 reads TGCAGCGTGACCGGGACAGTCATAAAGACTGAAGCTTTCTTT.

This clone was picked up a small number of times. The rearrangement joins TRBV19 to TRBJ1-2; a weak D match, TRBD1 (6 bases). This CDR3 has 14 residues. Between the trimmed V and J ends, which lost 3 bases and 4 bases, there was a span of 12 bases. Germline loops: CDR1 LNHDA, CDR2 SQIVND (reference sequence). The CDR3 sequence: CASSIYRDGYGYTF. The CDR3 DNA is TGTGCCAGTAGTATTTACAGGGACGGCTATGGCTACACCTTC. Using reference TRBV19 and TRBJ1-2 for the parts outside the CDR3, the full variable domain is DGGITQSPKYLFRKEGQNVTLSCEQNLNHDAMYWYRQDPGQGLRLIYYSQIVNDFQKGDIAEGYSVSREKKESFPLTVTSAQKNPTAFYLCASSIYRDGYGYTFGSGTRLTVV.

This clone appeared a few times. The CDR3 bases are TGTGCCAGCTCACTAATCAGGGAGAACACTGAAGCTTTCTTT. This codes for CASSLIRENTEAFF. The chain carries TRBV18 and TRBJ1-1, with D possibly TRBD1 on 5 matching bases. Germline V gene sequence: CDR1 KGHSH, CDR2 LQKENI. This CDR3 comprises 14 residues. V shed 4 bases and J shed 1 base, with 10 bases lying between them.

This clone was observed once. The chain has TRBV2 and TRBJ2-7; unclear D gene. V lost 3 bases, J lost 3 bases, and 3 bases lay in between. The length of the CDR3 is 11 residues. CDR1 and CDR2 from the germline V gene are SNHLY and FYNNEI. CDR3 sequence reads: CASSDYYEQYF. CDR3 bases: TGTGCCAGCAGTGATTACTACGAGCAGTACTTC. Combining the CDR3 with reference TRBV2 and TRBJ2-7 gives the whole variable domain EPEVTQTPSHQVTQMGQEVILRCVPISNHLYFYWYRQILGQKVEFLVSFYNNEISEKSEIFDDQFSVERPDGSNFTLKIRSTKLEDSAMYFCASSDYYEQYFGPGTRLTVT.

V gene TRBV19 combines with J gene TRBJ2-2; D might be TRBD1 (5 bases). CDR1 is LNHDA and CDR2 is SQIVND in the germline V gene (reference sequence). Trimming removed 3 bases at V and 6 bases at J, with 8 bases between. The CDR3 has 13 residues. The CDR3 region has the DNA TGTGCCAGTAGTATCCTAGGGGCCGGGGAGCTGTTTTTT. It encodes CASSILGAGELFF.

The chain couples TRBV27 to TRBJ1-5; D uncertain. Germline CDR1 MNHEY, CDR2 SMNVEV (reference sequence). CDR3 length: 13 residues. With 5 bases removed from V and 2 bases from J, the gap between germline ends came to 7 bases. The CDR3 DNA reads TGTGCCAGCAGTACCGAGCGCAATCAGCCCCAGCATTTT. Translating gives CASSTERNQPQHF.

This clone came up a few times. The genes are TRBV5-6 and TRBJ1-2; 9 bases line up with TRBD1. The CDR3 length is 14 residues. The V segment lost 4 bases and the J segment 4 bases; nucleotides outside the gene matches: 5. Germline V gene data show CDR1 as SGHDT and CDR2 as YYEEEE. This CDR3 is CASSPGTGFYGYTF. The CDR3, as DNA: TGTGCCAGCAGCCCCGGGACAGGGTTCTATGGCTACACCTTC.

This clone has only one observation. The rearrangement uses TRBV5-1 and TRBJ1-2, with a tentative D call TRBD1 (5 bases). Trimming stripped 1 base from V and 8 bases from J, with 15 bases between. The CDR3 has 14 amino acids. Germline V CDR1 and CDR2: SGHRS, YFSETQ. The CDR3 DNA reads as TGCGCCAGCAGCTTGCTCCCACTTAGGGGAGGCTACACCTTC. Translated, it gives CASSLLPLRGGYTF. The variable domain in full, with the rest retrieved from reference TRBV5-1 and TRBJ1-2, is KAGVTQTPRYLIKTRGQQVTLSCSPISGHRSVSWYQQTPGQGLQFLFEYFSETQRNKGNFPGRFSGRQFSNSRSEMNVSTLELGDSALYLCASSLLPLRGGYTFGSGTRLTVV.

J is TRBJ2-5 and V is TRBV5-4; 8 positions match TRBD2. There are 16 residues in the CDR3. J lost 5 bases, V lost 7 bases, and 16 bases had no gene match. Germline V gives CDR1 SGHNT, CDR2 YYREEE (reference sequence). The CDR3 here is CASAAGGAGEVETQYF. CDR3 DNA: TGTGCCAGCGCTGCCGGGGGGGCGGGAGAGGTGGAGACCCAGTACTTC.

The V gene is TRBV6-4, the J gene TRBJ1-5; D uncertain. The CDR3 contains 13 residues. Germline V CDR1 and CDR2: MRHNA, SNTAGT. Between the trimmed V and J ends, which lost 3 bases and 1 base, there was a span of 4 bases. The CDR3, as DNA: TGTGCCAGCAGTGAACGGAGCAATCAGCCCCAGCATTTT. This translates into CASSERSNQPQHF.

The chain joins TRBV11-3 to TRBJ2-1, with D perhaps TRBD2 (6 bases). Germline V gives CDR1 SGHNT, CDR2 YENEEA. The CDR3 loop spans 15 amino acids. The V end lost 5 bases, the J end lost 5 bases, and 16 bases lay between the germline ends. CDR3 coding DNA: TGTGCCAGCAGCCTTAGCGGCCTCCTCCACAATGAGCAGTTCTTC. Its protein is CASSLSGLLHNEQFF.

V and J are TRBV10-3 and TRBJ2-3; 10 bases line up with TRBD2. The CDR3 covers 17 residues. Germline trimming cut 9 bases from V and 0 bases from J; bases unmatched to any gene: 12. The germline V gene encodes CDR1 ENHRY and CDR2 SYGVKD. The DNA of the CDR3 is TGTGCCATATCTGGGACTAGCGCGAGTCAGAGCACAGATACGCAGTATTTT. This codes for CAISGTSASQSTDTQYF.

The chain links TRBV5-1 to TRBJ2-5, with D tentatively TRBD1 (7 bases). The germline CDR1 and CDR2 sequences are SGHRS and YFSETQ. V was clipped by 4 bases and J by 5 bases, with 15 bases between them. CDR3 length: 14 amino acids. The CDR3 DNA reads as TGCGCCAGCAGCCGAGGAGGGGGCGATGAGACCCAGTACTTC. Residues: CASSRGGGDETQYF. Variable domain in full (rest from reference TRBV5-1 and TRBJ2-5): KAGVTQTPRYLIKTRGQQVTLSCSPISGHRSVSWYQQTPGQGLQFLFEYFSETQRNKGNFPGRFSGRQFSNSRSEMNVSTLELGDSALYLCASSRGGGDETQYFGPGTRLLVL.

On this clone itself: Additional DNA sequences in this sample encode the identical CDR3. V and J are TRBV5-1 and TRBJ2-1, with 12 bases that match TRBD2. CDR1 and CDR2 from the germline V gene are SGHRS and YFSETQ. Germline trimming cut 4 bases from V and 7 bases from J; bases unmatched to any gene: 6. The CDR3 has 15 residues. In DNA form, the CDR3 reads TGCGCCAGCAGCCCGGGGACTAGCGGGTTTAATGAGCAGTTCTTC. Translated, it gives CASSPGTSGFNEQFF. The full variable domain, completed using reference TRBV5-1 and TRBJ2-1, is KAGVTQTPRYLIKTRGQQVTLSCSPISGHRSVSWYQQTPGQGLQFLFEYFSETQRNKGNFPGRFSGRQFSNSRSEMNVSTLELGDSALYLCASSPGTSGFNEQFFGPGTRLTVL.

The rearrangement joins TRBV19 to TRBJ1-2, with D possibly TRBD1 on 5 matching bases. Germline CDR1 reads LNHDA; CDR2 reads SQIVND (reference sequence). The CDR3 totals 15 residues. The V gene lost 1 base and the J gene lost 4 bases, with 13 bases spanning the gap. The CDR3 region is CASSIGASQGYGYTF. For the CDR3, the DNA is TGTGCCAGTAGTATAGGTGCTTCCCAGGGCTATGGCTACACCTTC.

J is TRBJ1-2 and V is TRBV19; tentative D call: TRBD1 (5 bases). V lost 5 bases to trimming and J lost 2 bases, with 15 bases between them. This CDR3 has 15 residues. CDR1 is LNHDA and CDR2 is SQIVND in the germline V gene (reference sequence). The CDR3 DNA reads TGTGCCAGTAGTCCTACGGACACGGCAAACTATGGCTACACCTTC. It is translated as CASSPTDTANYGYTF.

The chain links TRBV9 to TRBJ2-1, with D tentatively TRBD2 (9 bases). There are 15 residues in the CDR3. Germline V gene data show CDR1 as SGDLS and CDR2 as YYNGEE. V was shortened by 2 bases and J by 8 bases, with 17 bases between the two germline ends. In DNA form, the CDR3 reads TGTGCCAGCAGCGTTCGGCTAGCGGGACAGGATGAGCAGTTCTTC. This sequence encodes CASSVRLAGQDEQFF.